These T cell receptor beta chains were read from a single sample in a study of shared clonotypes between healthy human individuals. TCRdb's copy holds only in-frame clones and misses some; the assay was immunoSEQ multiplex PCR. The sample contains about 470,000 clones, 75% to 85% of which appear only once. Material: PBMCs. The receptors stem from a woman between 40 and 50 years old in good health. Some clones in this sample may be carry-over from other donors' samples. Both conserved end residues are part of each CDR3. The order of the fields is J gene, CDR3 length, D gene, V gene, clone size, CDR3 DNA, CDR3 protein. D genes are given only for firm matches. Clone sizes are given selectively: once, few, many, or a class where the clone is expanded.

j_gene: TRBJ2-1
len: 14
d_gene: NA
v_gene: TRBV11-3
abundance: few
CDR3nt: TGTGCCAGCAGCCCAACAACAGGGAGGCATGAGCAGTTCTTC
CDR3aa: CASSPTTGRHEQFF

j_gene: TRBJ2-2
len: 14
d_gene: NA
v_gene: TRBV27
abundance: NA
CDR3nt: TGTGCCAGCAGTTTCAACAGGGAGGGCGGGGAGCTGTTTTTT
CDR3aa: CASSFNREGGELFF

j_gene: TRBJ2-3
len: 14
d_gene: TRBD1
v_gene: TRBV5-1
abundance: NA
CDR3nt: TGCGCCAGCCGAAGACAGGGGTACACAGATACGCAGTATTTT
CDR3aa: CASRRQGYTDTQYF

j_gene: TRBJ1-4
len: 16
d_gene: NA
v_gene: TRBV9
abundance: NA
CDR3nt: TGTGCCAGCAGCGTAGCTGTGGGAGCAACTAATGAAAAACTGTTTTTT
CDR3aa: CASSVAVGATNEKLFF

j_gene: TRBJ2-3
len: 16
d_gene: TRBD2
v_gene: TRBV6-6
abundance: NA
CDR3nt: TGTGCCAGCAGTTTGGGACTAGCGGGTGGAGAGGATACGCAGTATTTT
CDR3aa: CASSLGLAGGEDTQYF

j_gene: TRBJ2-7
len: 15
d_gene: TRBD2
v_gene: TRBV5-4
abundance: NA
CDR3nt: TGTGCCAGCAAACTAGCCGGGACTAGATATAACGAGCAGTACTTC
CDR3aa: CASKLAGTRYNEQYF

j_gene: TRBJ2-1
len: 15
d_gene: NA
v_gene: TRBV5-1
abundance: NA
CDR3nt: TGCGCCAGCAGCTTGGAAGCTTCCTCCTACAATGAGCAGTTCTTC
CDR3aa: CASSLEASSYNEQFF

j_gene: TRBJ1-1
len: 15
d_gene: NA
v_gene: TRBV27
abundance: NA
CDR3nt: TGTGCCAGCAGTTGGGACCGGGACGTGAACACTGAAGCTTTCTTT
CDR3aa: CASSWDRDVNTEAFF

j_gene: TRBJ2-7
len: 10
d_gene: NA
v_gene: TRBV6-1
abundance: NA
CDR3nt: TGTGCCAGCAGCTCAGGGTTTCAGTACTTC
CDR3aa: CASSSGFQYF

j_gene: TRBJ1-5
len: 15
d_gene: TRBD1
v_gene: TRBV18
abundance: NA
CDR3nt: TGTGCCAGCTCAGCGGACAGGGGGCGCCTTCAGCCCCAGCATTTT
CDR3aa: CASSADRGRLQPQHF

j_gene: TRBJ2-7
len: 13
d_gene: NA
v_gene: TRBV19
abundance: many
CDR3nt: TGTGCCAGTAGTATAACAGGGACCTACGAGCAGTACTTC
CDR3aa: CASSITGTYEQYF

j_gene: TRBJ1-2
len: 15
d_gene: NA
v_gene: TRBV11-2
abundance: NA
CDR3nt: TGTGCCAGCAGCTTGGGCTTGGTGGGGCGAGATGGCTACACCTTC
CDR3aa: CASSLGLVGRDGYTF

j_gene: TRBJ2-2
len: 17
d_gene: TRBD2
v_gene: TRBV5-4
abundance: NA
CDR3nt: TGTGCCACAGCAGCCCGACTAGCGGGAAGGGACACCGGGGAGCTGTTTTTT
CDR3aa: CATAARLAGRDTGELFF

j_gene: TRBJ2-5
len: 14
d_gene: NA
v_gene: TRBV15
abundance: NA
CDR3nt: TGTGCCACCAGCAGAACGGGTAGCACGGAGACCCAGTACTTC
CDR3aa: CATSRTGSTETQYF

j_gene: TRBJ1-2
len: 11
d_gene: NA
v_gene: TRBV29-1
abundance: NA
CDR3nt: TGCAGCGTTGAAGTGAACTATGGCTACACCTTC
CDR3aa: CSVEVNYGYTF

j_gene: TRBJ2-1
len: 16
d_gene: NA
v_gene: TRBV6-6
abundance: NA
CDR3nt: TGTGCCAGCAGTCCGGCGGGAGCGGGACATCGGGATGAGCAGTTCTTC
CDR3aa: CASSPAGAGHRDEQFF

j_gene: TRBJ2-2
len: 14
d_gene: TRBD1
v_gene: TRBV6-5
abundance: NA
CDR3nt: TGTGCCAGCAGGGTGGACAGGGAGACCGGGGAGCTGTTTTTT
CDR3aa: CASRVDRETGELFF

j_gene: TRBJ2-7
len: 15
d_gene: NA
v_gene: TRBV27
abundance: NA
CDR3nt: TGTGCCAGCAGTTCCCCTCGGCGGGGCCCCTACGAGCAGTACTTC
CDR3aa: CASSSPRRGPYEQYF

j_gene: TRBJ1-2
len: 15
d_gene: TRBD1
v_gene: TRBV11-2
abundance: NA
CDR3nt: TGTGCCAGCAGCTTAATGGGACAGGGGACGGATGGCTACACCTTC
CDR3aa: CASSLMGQGTDGYTF

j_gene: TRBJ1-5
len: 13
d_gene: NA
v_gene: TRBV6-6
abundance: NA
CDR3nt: TGTGCCAGCAGTTGGACAGCTAATCAGCCCCAGCATTTT
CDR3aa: CASSWTANQPQHF

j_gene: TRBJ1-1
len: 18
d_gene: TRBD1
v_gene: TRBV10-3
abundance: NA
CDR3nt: TGTGCCATCAGTGAGTCGTCCCCGGGACAGGGTATGAACACTGAAGCTTTCTTT
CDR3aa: CAISESSPGQGMNTEAFF

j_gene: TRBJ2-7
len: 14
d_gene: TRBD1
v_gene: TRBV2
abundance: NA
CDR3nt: TGTGCCAGCAGTGTCCAGGGGGCGCGCTACGAGCAGTACTTC
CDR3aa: CASSVQGARYEQYF

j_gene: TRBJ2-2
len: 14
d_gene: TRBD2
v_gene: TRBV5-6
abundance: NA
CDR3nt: TGTGCCAGCAGCGCCCCGGGGGGGACCGGGGAGCTGTTTTTT
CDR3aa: CASSAPGGTGELFF

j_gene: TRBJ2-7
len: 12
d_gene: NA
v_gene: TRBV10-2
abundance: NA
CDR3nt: TGCGCCAGCACATCCCAGGACTACGAGCAGTACTTC
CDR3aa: CASTSQDYEQYF

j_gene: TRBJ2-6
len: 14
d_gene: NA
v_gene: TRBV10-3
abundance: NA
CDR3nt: TGTGCCATTTGGGAGAGCTCTGGGGCCAACGTCCTGACTTTC
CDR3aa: CAIWESSGANVLTF

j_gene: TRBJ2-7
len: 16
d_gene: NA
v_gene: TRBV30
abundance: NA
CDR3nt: TGTGCCTGGAGTGTGGGCTTGGCGGGTTCTTCCTACGAGCAGTACTTC
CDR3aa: CAWSVGLAGSSYEQYF

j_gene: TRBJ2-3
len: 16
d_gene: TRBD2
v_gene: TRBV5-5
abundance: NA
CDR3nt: TGTGCCAGCAGCGCCCGTCTAGCGGGAGGAGGAGATACGCAGTATTTT
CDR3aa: CASSARLAGGGDTQYF

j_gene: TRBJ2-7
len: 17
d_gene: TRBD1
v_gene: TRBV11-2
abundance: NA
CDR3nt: TGTGCCAGCAGCTTAGATCAAGAGGGACAGGGCACCTACGAGCAGTACTTC
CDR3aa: CASSLDQEGQGTYEQYF

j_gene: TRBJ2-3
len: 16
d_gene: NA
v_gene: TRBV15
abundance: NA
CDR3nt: TGTGCCACCAGCAAGACTATCAGCCCCGTGGGAGATACGCAGTATTTT
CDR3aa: CATSKTISPVGDTQYF

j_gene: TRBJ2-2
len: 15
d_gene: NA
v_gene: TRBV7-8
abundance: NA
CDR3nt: TGTGCCAGCAGCTTAGCCTTCTCCAACACCGGGGAGCTGTTTTTT
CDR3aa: CASSLAFSNTGELFF

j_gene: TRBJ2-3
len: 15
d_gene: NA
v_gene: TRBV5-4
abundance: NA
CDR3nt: TGTGCCAGCACAGGTAGAGGGGAGAGCACAGATACGCAGTATTTT
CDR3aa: CASTGRGESTDTQYF

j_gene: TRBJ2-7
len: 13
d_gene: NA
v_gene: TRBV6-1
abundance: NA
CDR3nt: TGTGCCAGCATCCAACAGGGCCACTACGAGCAGTACTTC
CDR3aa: CASIQQGHYEQYF

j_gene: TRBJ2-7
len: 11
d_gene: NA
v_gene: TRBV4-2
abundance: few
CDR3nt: TGTGCCAGCAGCCAGGCCTACGAGCAGTACTTC
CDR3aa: CASSQAYEQYF

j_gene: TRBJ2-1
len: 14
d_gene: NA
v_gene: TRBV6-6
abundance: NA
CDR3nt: TGTGCCAGCAGTCTAGGGTTCGACAGCAATGAGCAGTTCTTC
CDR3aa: CASSLGFDSNEQFF

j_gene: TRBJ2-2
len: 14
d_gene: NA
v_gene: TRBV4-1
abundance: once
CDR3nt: TGCGCCAGCAGGGAACAGGTAAACACCGGGGAGCTGTTTTTT
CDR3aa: CASREQVNTGELFF

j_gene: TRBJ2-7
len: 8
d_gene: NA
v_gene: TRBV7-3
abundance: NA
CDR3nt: TGTGCCAGCAGCACCGGGGACTTC
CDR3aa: CASSTGDF

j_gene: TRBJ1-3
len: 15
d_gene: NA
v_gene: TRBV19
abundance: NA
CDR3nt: TGTGCCAGTACTATACAGGCTCTCTCTGGAAACACCATATATTTT
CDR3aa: CASTIQALSGNTIYF

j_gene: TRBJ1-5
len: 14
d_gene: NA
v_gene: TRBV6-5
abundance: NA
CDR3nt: TGTGCCAGCAGTTACTACCAGGGAGGGCAGCCCCAGCATTTT
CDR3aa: CASSYYQGGQPQHF

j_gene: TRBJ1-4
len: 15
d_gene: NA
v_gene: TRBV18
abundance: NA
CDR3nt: TGTGCCAGCTCACCACCAGGGGCCAGAACCCAAAAACTGTTTTTT
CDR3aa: CASSPPGARTQKLFF

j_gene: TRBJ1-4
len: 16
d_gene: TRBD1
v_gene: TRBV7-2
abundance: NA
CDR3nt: TGTGCCAGCAGTAGGGACAGGGGCGCAACTAATGAAAAACTGTTTTTT
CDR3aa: CASSRDRGATNEKLFF

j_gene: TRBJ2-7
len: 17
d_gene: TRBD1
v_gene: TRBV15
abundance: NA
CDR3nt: TGTGCCACCAGCAGAGACGTCGGGACAGGCTTTACCTACGAGCAGTACTTC
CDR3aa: CATSRDVGTGFTYEQYF

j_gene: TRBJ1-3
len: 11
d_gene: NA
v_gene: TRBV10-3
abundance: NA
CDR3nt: TGTGCCATCAGTGGGGGGGGCACCATATATTTT
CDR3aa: CAISGGGTIYF

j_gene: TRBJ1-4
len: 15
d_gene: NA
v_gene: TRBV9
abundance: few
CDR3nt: TGTGCCAGCAGCCCAAACACTAGAAATGGGGAAAAACTGTTTTTT
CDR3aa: CASSPNTRNGEKLFF

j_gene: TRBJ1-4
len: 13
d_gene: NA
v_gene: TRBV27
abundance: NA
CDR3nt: TGTGCCAGCACCAGAGACACTAATGAAAAACTGTTTTTT
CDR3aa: CASTRDTNEKLFF

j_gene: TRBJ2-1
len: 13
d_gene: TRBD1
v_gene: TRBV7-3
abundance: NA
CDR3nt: TGTGCCAGCAGCTTAAACCAACAGGGGCCCGAGTTCTTC
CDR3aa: CASSLNQQGPEFF

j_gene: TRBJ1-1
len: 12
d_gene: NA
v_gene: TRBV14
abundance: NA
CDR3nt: TGTGCCAGCAGCCCCAGGAACACTGAAGCTTTCTTT
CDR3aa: CASSPRNTEAFF

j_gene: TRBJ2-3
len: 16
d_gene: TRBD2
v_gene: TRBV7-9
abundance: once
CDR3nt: TGTGCCAGCAGCTTAGTCGCTAGCGGGGGCACAGATACGCAGTATTTT
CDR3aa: CASSLVASGGTDTQYF

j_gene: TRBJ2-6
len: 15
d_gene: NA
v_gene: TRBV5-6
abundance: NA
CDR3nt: TGTGCCAGCAGCTTGGGTATTGGGGGGGCCAACGTCCTGACTTTC
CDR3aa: CASSLGIGGANVLTF